This entry lists 20 T cell receptor beta chains sequenced from one sample in a study of regulatory T cells in long-lasting Graves disease (dated by TCRdb to about 2021). The library was prepared using multiplex PCR. The sample was run on an Illumina HiSeq 4000. iRepertoire HTBI primers and Arm-PCR amplification of CDR3 regions were used to construct TCR beta libraries. TCRdb's own reprocessing of the public reads used fastp at Q25 and MiXCR and kept productive beta chains. Every distinct CDR3 protein forms one entry, paired with its most common genes and DNA. This sample is represented by about 530,000 distinct CDR3 sequences; roughly a sixth of them were singletons. About 25% of the sample is taken by the ten largest. The time point label, as the study defines it: newly diagnosed GD, antithyroid drugs for less than 3 months. For both TCR sequencing and RNA sequencing, RNA was extracted from PBMCs using TRIzol.

These data are also associated with another study on T cells in Graves' hyperthyroidism and ophthalmopathy.

Source: peripheral blood mononuclear cells (PBMCs), taken at new diagnosis, from a patient treated with antithyroid drugs. These receptors were collected from a woman aged 35-60 years with Graves disease. Donor details come from another sample of the same person, matched by shared clones.

This clonotype was seen many times. V and J are TRBV4-1 and TRBJ1-1, with TRBD1 identical over 8 bases. Germline assignment: CDR1 MGHRA and CDR2 YSYEKL. The ends lost 1 base at V and 4 bases at J; junction bases unmatched: 11. There are 17 residues in the CDR3. The CDR3 protein is CASSQGPGRGQGTEAFF. DNA for the CDR3: TGCGCCAGCAGCCAAGGTCCAGGCAGGGGGCAGGGCACTGAAGCTTTCTTT.

Concerning this clonotype itself: A read error is possible here, since a much larger clone lies one base away. The chain has TRBV12-3 or TRBV12-4 and TRBJ2-3, with 12 bases identical to TRBD2. Gene TRBJ2-7 matches the end of the DNA better, so the J call may be wrong. The CDR3 spans 14 residues. The CDR3 region has the DNA TGTGCCAGCAGTTCTGCTAGCGGGGGGGCTAAGCAGTACTTC. It yields the protein CASSSASGGAKQYF.

The chain employs TRBV27 and TRBJ1-5; possible D gene TRBD1, 5 bases. This CDR3 region has 14 residues. Trimming stripped 3 bases from V and 5 bases from J, with 11 bases between. CDR1 MNHEY and CDR2 SMNVEV come from the germline V gene (reference sequence). CDR3 DNA sequence: TGTGCCAGCAGTTTTTATGGGGGACATCAGCCCCAGCATTTT. Translating it yields CASSFYGGHQPQHF.

The rearrangement joins TRBV5-1 to TRBJ2-5; perhaps TRBD2 as D (6 bases). The CDR3 has 13 residues. In germline, CDR1 is SGHRS, CDR2 YFSETQ. With 3 bases removed from V and 5 bases from J, the gap between germline ends came to 11 bases. CDR3 nucleotides: TGCGCCAGCAGCTCGGAGGGGCAGGAGACCCAGTACTTC. As protein: CASSSEGQETQYF.

This clonotype was seen more than once but under ten times. The V and J genes are TRBV4-2 and TRBJ2-5; 8 nucleotides line up with TRBD1. V lost 3 bases and J lost 6; bases outside the gene matches: 3. Germline CDR1 LGHNA, CDR2 YNFKEQ. This CDR3 comprises 13 residues. The CDR3 nucleotides read TGTGCCAGCAGCCAGGACAGGGAACAGACCCAGTACTTC. Amino acid sequence: CASSQDREQTQYF.

This clonotype showed up just a few times. This chain joins TRBV19 and TRBJ2-2; unclear D gene. Germline CDR1 and CDR2: LNHDA and SQIVND (reference sequence). V was trimmed by 3 bases and J by 7 bases, leaving 9 bases between them. The CDR3 totals 13 residues. The CDR3 DNA sequence: TGTGCCAGTAGTATCTTCAGTGGCGGGGAGCTGTTTTTT. It translates to CASSIFSGGELFF. The whole variable domain, remainder taken from reference TRBV19 and TRBJ2-2, is DGGITQSPKYLFRKEGQNVTLSCEQNLNHDAMYWYRQDPGQGLRLIYYSQIVNDFQKGDIAEGYSVSREKKESFPLTVTSAQKNPTAFYLCASSIFSGGELFFGEGSRLTVL.

Many counts were recorded for this clonotype. This chain connects TRBV11-2 to TRBJ2-7; 8 positions match TRBD1. This CDR3 has 17 amino acids. Germline V gene data show CDR1 as SGHAT and CDR2 as FQNNGV. The trim removed 1 base at V and 8 bases at J, leaving 16 bases unmatched. DNA of the CDR3: TGTGCCAGCAGCTTAGGCCTCCCCGGACAGGGATATACGAAGCAGTACTTC. This encodes CASSLGLPGQGYTKQYF.

There are many counts of this clonotype. This chain's CDR3 is CASSEAGRTVDTEAFF. The DNA of the CDR3 is TGTGCCAGCAGTGAAGCGGGAAGGACAGTGGACACTGAAGCTTTCTTT. The chain employs TRBV2 and TRBJ1-1; maybe TRBD1 (6 bases). The CDR3 totals 16 residues. CDR1 and CDR2 (germline): SNHLY, FYNNEI. The ends were cut back, 0 bases at V and 3 bases at J, with 14 bases in the middle.

This clonotype was detected a few times. The rearrangement joins TRBV20-1 to TRBJ2-7, with D perhaps assigned TRBD1 or TRBD2 (5 bases each). Trimming removed 5 bases from V and 7 bases from J, with 18 bases in between. The CDR3 consists of 13 residues. Germline CDR1 is DFQATT and CDR2 is SNEGSKA (reference sequence). The CDR3 loop reads CSAPPLGVEEQYF. As DNA, the CDR3 is TGCAGTGCTCCCCCACTGGGGGTTGAAGAGCAGTACTTC.

This clonotype was found a few times. This chain connects TRBV3-1 to TRBJ1-5; possible D gene TRBD1, 5 bases. CDR3 size: 13 residues. V was clipped by 1 base and J by 10 bases, with 11 bases between them. Germline CDR1 reads LGHDT; CDR2 reads YNNKEL (reference sequence). CDR3 region: CASSQVLQAPQHF. CDR3 coding DNA: TGTGCCAGCAGCCAAGTCCTACAGGCCCCCCAGCATTTT.

The CDR3 region has the DNA TGTGCCAGCATCCCGGGACAGGGCACTGAAGCTTTCTTT. Translation: CASIPGQGTEAFF. J is TRBJ1-1 and V is TRBV6-1; 9 bases agree with TRBD1. Germline assignment: CDR1 MNHNS and CDR2 SASEGT. V shed 7 bases, J shed 4 bases, and the junction held 4 bases outside the gene matches. The CDR3 sequence is 13 residues long.

This clonotype has ten or more counts. The chain links TRBV6-1 to TRBJ2-1, with D possibly matching TRBD1 (5 bases). The germline CDR1 and CDR2 sequences are MNHNS and SASEGT. V was pared by 6 bases and J by 4 bases, with 10 bases between. The CDR3 loop spans 13 amino acids. CDR3 sequence (DNA): TGTGCCAGCAGGAAACAGGTTTACAATGAGCAGTTCTTC. Translated: CASRKQVYNEQFF.

Ten or more counts support this clonotype. The J gene is TRBJ2-5, the V gene TRBV20-1; D gene unclear. CDR3 length equals 15 residues. The germline gives CDR1 DFQATT, CDR2 SNEGSKA (reference sequence). V lost 0 bases to trimming and J lost 3 bases, with 14 bases between them. The CDR3 loop reads CSARDWKLIEETQYF. DNA for the CDR3: TGCAGTGCTAGAGATTGGAAGCTCATAGAAGAGACCCAGTACTTC.

This clonotype has at least ten counts. This chain links TRBV28 with TRBJ1-1; D perhaps matches TRBD1 (5 bases). Deletions cut 4 bases from V and 3 bases from J, with 12 bases between. The CDR3 has 14 amino acids. Germline V CDR1 and CDR2: MDHEN, SYDVKM. CDR3 loop: CASSYQGVYTEAFF. The CDR3 nucleotides read TGTGCCAGCAGTTACCAGGGTGTTTACACTGAAGCTTTCTTT.

This clonotype was recorded at least ten times. V gene TRBV11-2 combines with J gene TRBJ1-4, with 9 bases identical to TRBD1. Germline-derived CDR1 and CDR2 are SGHAT and FQNNGV. Germline trimming cut 4 bases from V and 5 bases from J; bases unmatched to any gene: 14. The CDR3 contains 18 residues. CDR3: CASSSLRGDRASNEKLFF. The CDR3 nucleotides are TGTGCCAGCAGCTCTCTACGGGGGGACAGGGCGTCGAATGAAAAACTGTTTTTT. The variable domain in full, with the rest retrieved from reference TRBV11-2 and TRBJ1-4, is EAGVAQSPRYKIIEKRQSVAFWCNPISGHATLYWYQQILGQGPKLLIQFQNNGVVDDSQLPKDRFSAERLKGVDSTLKIQPAKLEDSAVYLCASSSLRGDRASNEKLFFGSGTQLSVL.

The chain employs TRBV7-2 and TRBJ2-7, with D unclear. V gave up 3 bases and J gave up 7 bases, with 13 bases separating them. Germline V lookup: CDR1 SGHTA, CDR2 FQGNSA. CDR3 length: 13 residues. The CDR3, as DNA: TGTGCCAGCAGCTTCTCTATGATAGGGGAGCAGTACTTC. The encoded protein is CASSFSMIGEQYF.

Many counts were recorded for this clonotype. The V gene is TRBV9, the J gene TRBJ1-1; D ambiguous. Trimming left V 2 bases short and J 0 bases short, with 8 bases between. The CDR3 contains 14 residues. CDR1 and CDR2 from the germline V gene are SGDLS and YYNGEE. CDR3 in DNA: TGTGCCAGCAGCGTTATGAGTATGAACACTGAAGCTTTCTTT. Protein sequence: CASSVMSMNTEAFF.

This chain uses TRBV12-3 or TRBV12-4 with TRBJ1-5; 7 nucleotides match TRBD1. The ends lost 5 bases at V and 0 bases at J; junction bases unmatched: 10. The CDR3 runs 17 residues. CDR3 in amino acids: CASSAPGQPSSNQPQHF. CDR3 DNA: TGTGCCAGCAGTGCCCCGGGACAGCCAAGTAGCAATCAGCCCCAGCATTTT.

About this clonotype itself: Since a much larger clone is just one base distant, this may be a read error. V and J are TRBV6-1 and TRBJ1-4, with D possibly TRBD1 on 6 matching bases. Looked up from germline, CDR1 is MNHNS and CDR2 is SASEGT. V was shortened by 2 bases and J by 0 bases, with 10 bases between the two germline ends. The CDR3 totals 16 residues. The CDR3 DNA sequence: TGTGCCAGCAGTGAACAAGGGGGGGCAACTAATGAAAAACTGTTTTTT. Its translation is CASSEQGGATNEKLFF.

This clonotype was counted between two and nine times. The V call is TRBV28, the J call TRBJ1-2; no clear D gene. The germline V and J ends were trimmed by 1 base and 8 bases, with 14 bases remaining between them. CDR1 and CDR2 (germline): MDHEN, SYDVKM. This CDR3 comprises 14 residues. CDR3 DNA sequence: TGTGCCAGCAGTTTATTTCAGCCTAACTGGGGCTACACCTTC. The encoded protein is CASSLFQPNWGYTF.